The rows below give T cell receptor beta chains drawn from one sample of a study of human T cells and chemical hapten exposure. In TCRdb, the RACE reads were re-called with MiXCR into one record per CDR3 protein. Of over 85,000 distinct CDR3 sequences detected, about 10% appear once; the ten largest clones hold around 2.8%. Sequencing input: whole blood. Receptors were obtained from a female donor in good health. Some clones in this sample may be carry-over from other donors' samples. CDR3s include the opening cysteine and the closing phenylalanine or tryptophan. A D gene is named only where the DNA matches it firmly. Only part of the rows carry a size: once, few, many, or a class if the clone is expanded.

>TRBJ2-3|.|TRBV2|.
TGTGCCAGCAGGATCACAGATACGCAGTATTTT
CASRITDTQYF
>TRBJ2-7|.|TRBV15|many
TGTGCCACCAGCAGAGATCGGGGAGCCTACGAGCAGTACTTC
CATSRDRGAYEQYF
>TRBJ2-7|.|TRBV5-6|.
TGTGCCAGCAGCTTTCCCGACGGCACCTACGAGCAGTACTTC
CASSFPDGTYEQYF
>TRBJ2-7|.|TRBV20-1|few
TGCAGTACAGGTTTGGAATACGAGCAGTACTTC
CSTGLEYEQYF
>TRBJ2-5|.|TRBV5-6|few
TGTGCCAGCAGCTTGGGCTATCCGACAGCCCAAGAGACCCAGTACTTC
CASSLGYPTAQETQYF
>TRBJ2-7|TRBD1|TRBV6-2/TRBV6-3|.
TGTGCCAGCAGTTACACCGGGACAGCCTACGAGCAGTACTTC
CASSYTGTAYEQYF
>TRBJ2-1|.|TRBV6-2/TRBV6-3|many
TGTGCCAGCAGTTGGGAGGAGGACAATGAGCAGTTCTTC
CASSWEEDNEQFF
>TRBJ1-1|.|TRBV7-3|few
TGTGCCAGCAGCTTATATAGGGACACTGAAGCTTTCTTT
CASSLYRDTEAFF
>TRBJ1-5|.|TRBV2|.
TGTGCCAGCGGCTTGGACGTCAATCAGCCCCAGCATTTT
CASGLDVNQPQHF
>TRBJ2-7|TRBD1|TRBV12-5|few
TGTGCTAGTGCCCAGGACAGGGCCTACGAGCAGTACTTC
CASAQDRAYEQYF
>TRBJ1-4|.|TRBV20-1|many
TGCAGTGCTAGTTCGGGGGGCAATGGGGAAAAACTGTTTTTT
CSASSGGNGEKLFF
>TRBJ2-1|TRBD2|TRBV11-2|.
TGTGCCAGCAGCTTAGATCCGGGGACTAGCGGGAGGTTGGAATACAATGAGCAGTTCTTC
CASSLDPGTSGRLEYNEQFF
>TRBJ2-7|.|TRBV10-3|.
TGTGCCATCAGTGAGCCCGGCTCCGAGCAGTACTTC
CAISEPGSEQYF
>TRBJ2-7|.|TRBV27|few
TGTGCCAGCAGTCCCGCCGGGGGGCAGTACTTC
CASSPAGGQYF
>TRBJ1-2|.|TRBV20-1|.
TGCAGTGCTAGCACAGGGAAGAATGGCTACACCTTC
CSASTGKNGYTF
>TRBJ2-1|.|TRBV9|many
TGTGCCAGCAGCGTAGCTACGACAGTCACCTACAATGAGCAGTTCTTC
CASSVATTVTYNEQFF
>TRBJ2-2|TRBD1|TRBV4-1|.
TGCGCCAGCAGCCAAGATCGGTCGGGACAGGGGAACCCCGGGGAGCTGTTTTTT
CASSQDRSGQGNPGELFF
>TRBJ2-1|TRBD2|TRBV19|.
TGTGCCAGTAGTACTCGGACTAGCGGGACCTACAATGAGCAGTTCTTC
CASSTRTSGTYNEQFF
>TRBJ1-2|.|TRBV12-3/TRBV12-4|.
TGTGCCAGCAGTTTGGGGGTACATGGCTACACCTTC
CASSLGVHGYTF
>TRBJ1-5|.|TRBV28|few
TGTGCCAGCAGTTTATCGGGAAGCAATCAGCCCCAGCATTTT
CASSLSGSNQPQHF
>TRBJ2-7|.|TRBV28|.
TGTGCCAGCATAAGTGGGGACGAGCAGTACTTC
CASISGDEQYF
>TRBJ1-1|.|TRBV11-2|.
TGTGCCAGCAGCCGGGGGATGAACACTGAAGCTTTCTTT
CASSRGMNTEAFF
>TRBJ2-1|.|TRBV12-3/TRBV12-4|.
TGTGCCAGCAGTTTAGAGGCGGGGATCGGTGAGCAGTTCTTC
CASSLEAGIGEQFF
>TRBJ2-7|.|TRBV4-1|few
TGCGCCAGCAGCCAAGGTGGGACAACATCCTACGAGCAGTACTTC
CASSQGGTTSYEQYF
>TRBJ2-3|.|TRBV10-3|few
TGTGCCATCAGTGATCTCATTGGGACGCGCACAGATACGCAGTATTTT
CAISDLIGTRTDTQYF
>TRBJ2-3|TRBD1|TRBV29-1|.
TGCAGCGTTAGGACAGGGTGGACAGATACGCAGTATTTT
CSVRTGWTDTQYF
>TRBJ2-1|.|TRBV20-1|few
TGCAGTGAAACTGGAAAGAGATCCAATGAGCAGTTCTTC
CSETGKRSNEQFF
>TRBJ2-2|.|TRBV3-1|few
TGTGCCAGCAGCTGGGGCCTGACCGGGGAGCTGTTTTTT
CASSWGLTGELFF
>TRBJ1-6|.|TRBV6-1|.
TGTGCCAGCAGTGGGGGCCCCCAGAATTCACCCCTCCACTTT
CASSGGPQNSPLHF
>TRBJ1-4|.|TRBV12-3/TRBV12-4|few
TGTGCCAGCACAGGAAGGGGAGGTGAAAAACTGTTTTTT
CASTGRGGEKLFF
>TRBJ2-5|TRBD1|TRBV12-3/TRBV12-4|few
TGTGCCAGCTCACCCCAGGGGGACAGGGAGACCCAGTACTTC
CASSPQGDRETQYF